The sample holds a few counts of the clone carrying this T cell receptor (beta chain). Its antigen is still unknown. The data originate from a study of CD8 T cells in ankylosing spondylitis. The study, taken as a whole, reports: CD8+ cells made up the disease-linked clones, which were relatively rare in peripheral blood.

CDR3 length: 14 amino acids. V shed 8 bases and J shed 5 bases, with 19 bases lying between them. For TCR beta, libraries came from quantitative 5'-RACE with molecular barcodes. One entry per CDR3 protein, called by TCRdb with MiXCR from the 5' RACE reads. The sample lists around 320,000 distinct CDR3 sequences, less than 25% seen once, with roughly 3.4% in the top ten. The chain links TRBV12-3 or TRBV12-4 to TRBJ2-7, with D perhaps assigned TRBD1 or TRBD2 (7 bases each). This receptor was taken from a female donor with ankylosing spondylitis or in good health (not recorded which). Sequenced sample: blood, either unsorted or a sorted T cell fraction (not recorded which). This CDR3 is CASSQGGGKNEQYF. Written as DNA, the CDR3 is TGTGCCAGCTCCCAGGGGGGGGGGAAAAACGAGCAGTACTTC.